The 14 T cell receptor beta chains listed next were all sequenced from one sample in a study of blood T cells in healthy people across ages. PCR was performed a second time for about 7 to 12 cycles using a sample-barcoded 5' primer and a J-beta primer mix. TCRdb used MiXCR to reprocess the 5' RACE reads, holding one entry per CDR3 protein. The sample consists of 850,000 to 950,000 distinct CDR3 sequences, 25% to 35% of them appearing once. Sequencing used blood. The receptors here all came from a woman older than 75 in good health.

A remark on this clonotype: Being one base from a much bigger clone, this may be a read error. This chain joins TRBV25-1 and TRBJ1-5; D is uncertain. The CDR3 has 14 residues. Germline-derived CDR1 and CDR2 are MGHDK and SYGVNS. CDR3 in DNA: TGTGCCAGCAGTGACGCGGTAGCAAATCGGCCCCAGCATTTT. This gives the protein CASSDAVANRPQHF.

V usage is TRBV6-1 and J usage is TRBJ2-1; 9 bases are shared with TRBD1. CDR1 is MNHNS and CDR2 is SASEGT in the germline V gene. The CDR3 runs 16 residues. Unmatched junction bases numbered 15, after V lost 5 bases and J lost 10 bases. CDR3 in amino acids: CASSLDKGTGIGEQFF. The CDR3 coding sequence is TGTGCCAGCAGTTTAGATAAGGGGACAGGGATCGGGGAGCAGTTCTTC.

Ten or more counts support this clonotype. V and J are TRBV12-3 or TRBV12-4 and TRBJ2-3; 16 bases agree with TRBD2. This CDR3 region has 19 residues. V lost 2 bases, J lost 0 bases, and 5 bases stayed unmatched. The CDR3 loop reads CASSLPGLAGGISTDTQYF. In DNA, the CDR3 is TGTGCCAGCAGTTTACCGGGACTAGCGGGGGGGATTAGCACAGATACGCAGTATTTT.

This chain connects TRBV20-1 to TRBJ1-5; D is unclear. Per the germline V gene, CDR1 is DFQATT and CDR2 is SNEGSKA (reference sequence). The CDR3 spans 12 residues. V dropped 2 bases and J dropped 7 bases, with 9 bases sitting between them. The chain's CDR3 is CSARKGQQPQHF. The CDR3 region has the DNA TGCAGTGCTAGAAAAGGGCAACAGCCCCAGCATTTT.

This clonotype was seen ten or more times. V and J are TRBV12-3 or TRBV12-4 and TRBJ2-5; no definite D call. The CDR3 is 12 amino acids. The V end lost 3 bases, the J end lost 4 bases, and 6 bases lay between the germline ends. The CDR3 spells CASSLYAETQYF. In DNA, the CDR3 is TGTGCCAGCAGTTTGTACGCAGAGACCCAGTACTTC.

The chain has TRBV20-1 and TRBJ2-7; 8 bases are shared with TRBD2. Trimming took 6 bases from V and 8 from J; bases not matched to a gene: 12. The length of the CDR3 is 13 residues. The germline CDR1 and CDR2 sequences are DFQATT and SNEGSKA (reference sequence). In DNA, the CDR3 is TGCAGTGCACCGGGGGGGGCCCGAGGGCAGCAGTACTTC. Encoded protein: CSAPGGARGQQYF.

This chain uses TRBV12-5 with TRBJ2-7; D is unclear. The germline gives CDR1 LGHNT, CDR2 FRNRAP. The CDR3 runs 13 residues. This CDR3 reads CAHTHYTSYEQYF. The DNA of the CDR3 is TGTGCCCATACCCACTACACCAGCTACGAGCAGTACTTC.

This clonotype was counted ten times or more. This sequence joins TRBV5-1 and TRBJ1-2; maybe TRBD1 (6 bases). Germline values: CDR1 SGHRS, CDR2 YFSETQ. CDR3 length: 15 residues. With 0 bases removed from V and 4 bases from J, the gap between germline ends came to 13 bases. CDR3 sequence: CASSLAVTGTYGYTF. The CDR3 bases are TGCGCCAGCAGCTTGGCCGTAACAGGGACCTATGGCTACACCTTC.

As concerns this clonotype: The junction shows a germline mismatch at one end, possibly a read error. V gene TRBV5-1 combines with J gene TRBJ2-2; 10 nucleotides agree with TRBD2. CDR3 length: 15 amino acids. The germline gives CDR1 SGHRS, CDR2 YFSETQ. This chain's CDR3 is CTSSDGTSATGELFF. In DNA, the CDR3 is TGCACCAGCAGCGATGGGACTAGCGCCACCGGGGAGCTGTTTTTT.

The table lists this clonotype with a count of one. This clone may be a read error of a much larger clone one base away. CDR3 amino acids: CASSQDWGQLSYNEQYF. As DNA, the CDR3 is TGTGCCAGCAGCCAAGATTGGGGACAGCTTTCGTACAATGAGCAGTACTTC. The rearrangement uses TRBV14 and TRBJ2-7; 7 bases are a match to TRBD1. The V gene's germline CDR1 is SGHDN and CDR2 FVKESK. This CDR3 is built from 17 residues. V shed 0 bases and J 7 bases; nucleotides not matched to a gene: 15.

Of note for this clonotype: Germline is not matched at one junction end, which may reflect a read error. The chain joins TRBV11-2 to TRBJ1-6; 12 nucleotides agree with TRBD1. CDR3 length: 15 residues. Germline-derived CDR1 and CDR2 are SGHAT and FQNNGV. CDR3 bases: TGTGCCGGCAGCATGGGACAGGGGGCCAGTTCACCCCTCCACTTT. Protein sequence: CAGSMGQGASSPLHF.

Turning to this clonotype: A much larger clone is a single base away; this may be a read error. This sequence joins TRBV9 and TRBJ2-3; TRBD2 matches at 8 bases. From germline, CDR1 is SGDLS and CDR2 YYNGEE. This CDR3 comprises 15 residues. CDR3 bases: TGTGCCAGCCGCGTAAGCGGGGGAAACACAGATACGCAGTATTTT. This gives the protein CASRVSGGNTDTQYF.

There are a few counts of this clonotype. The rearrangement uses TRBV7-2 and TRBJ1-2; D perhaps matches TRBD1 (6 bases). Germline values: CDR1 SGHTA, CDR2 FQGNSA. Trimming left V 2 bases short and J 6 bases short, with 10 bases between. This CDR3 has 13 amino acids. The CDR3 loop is CASSLRGGHGYTF. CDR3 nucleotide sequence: TGTGCCAGCAGCTTAAGAGGGGGGCATGGCTACACCTTC.

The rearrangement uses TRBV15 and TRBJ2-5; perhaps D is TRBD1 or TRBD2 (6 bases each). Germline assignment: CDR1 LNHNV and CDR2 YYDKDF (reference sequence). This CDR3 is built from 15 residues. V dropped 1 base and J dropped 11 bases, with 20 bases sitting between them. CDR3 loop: CATSRGVQGGKEQYF. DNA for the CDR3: TGTGCCACCAGCAGAGGGGTACAGGGAGGCAAGGAGCAGTACTTC.